The sequence of this TCR beta chain was determined in a study of T cells after yellow fever vaccination. Study-level points and caveats: Clonotypes appearing in both CD4 and CD8 compartments existed, and their share was small. Within FACS-sorted repertoires, abundant clonotypes contaminating from the bulk population could be present. After the booster, around 95% of CD4 and 75% to 90% of CD8 primary-response clones were re-detected.

A word on this clonotype: Antigen: not known.

In germline, CDR1 is LGHNA, CDR2 YSLEER. V lost 2 bases and J lost 2, with 9 bases in between. This CDR3 comprises 14 residues. Synthesis of TCR cDNA relied on 5'RACE template switching, which attached a universal primer site and UMIs. Each CDR3 protein is one row after TCRdb ran MiXCR on the 5' RACE reads. The sample lists 620,000 or so distinct CDR3 sequences, around 12% occurring once. Source: PBMCs, taken on the day of the yellow fever booster vaccination. The sequence came from a man aged 25-45 years who received the YFV17D yellow fever vaccine. The chain couples TRBV4-3 to TRBJ2-5, with D unclear. CDR3: CASSQSIAQETQYF. The CDR3, as DNA: TGCGCCAGCAGCCAATCGATTGCTCAAGAGACCCAGTACTTC.